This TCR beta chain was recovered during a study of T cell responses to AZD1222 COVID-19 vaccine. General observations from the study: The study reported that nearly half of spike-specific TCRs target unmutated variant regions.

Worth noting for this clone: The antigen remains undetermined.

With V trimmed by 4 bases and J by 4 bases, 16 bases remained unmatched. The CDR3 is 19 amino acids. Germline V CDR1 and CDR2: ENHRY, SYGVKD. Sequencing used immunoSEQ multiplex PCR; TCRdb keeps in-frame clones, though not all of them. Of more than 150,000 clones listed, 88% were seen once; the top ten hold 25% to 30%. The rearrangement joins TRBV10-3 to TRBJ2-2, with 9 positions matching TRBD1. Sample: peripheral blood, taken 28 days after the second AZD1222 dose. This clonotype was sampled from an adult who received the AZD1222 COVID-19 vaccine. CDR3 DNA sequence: TGTGCCATCAGTGCCGGACAGGGGAAGAGGGTGAAAGGCACCGGGGAGCTGTTTTTT. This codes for CAISAGQGKRVKGTGELFF.